These 16 T cell receptor beta chains were sequenced from one sample in a study of T cell responses to AZD1222 COVID-19 vaccine listed by TCRdb under 2021. The time point tag for this specimen amounts to: baseline before first vaccination. Receptors were amplified or captured by the immunoSEQ multiplex PCR assay. What TCRdb holds here is the immuneACCESS table cut down to in-frame rearrangements. Part of the clones is not present; checked against another copy, under half of the missing clones reflect an unresolved V gene, and the others are unexplained. The sample profile shows more than 110,000 clones; roughly 90% of them were found once. The ten biggest clones cover just over 3% of the sample. Source: peripheral blood, taken on day 0 of AZD1222 vaccination. These receptors were obtained from an adult in good health.

V gene TRBV21-1 combines with J gene TRBJ2-7; the table's D call, TRBD2, was not checked against the DNA. TRBV21-1 is a known pseudogene. CDR3 size: 16 residues. In DNA, the CDR3 is TGTGCCAGCAGCAAAGATGGACTACCCAGACCCTACGAGCAGTACTTC. Translating gives CASSKDGLPRPYEQYF.

The rearrangement links TRBV6-1 to TRBJ1-3, with D maybe TRBD1 (6 bases). With 0 bases removed from V and 3 bases from J, the gap between germline ends came to 12 bases. Germline assignment: CDR1 MNHNS and CDR2 SASEGT. The CDR3 spans 16 residues. CDR3 protein: CASSEAKGGGGNTIYF. The CDR3 nucleotides read TGTGCCAGCAGTGAAGCGAAGGGGGGAGGTGGAAACACCATATATTTT.

The chain links TRBV13 to TRBJ1-2; 8 positions agree with TRBD1. J gave up 5 bases and V 5 bases, and 16 bases lay outside the gene matches. The CDR3 runs 17 residues. Germline assignment: CDR1 PRHDT and CDR2 FYEKMQ (reference sequence). This CDR3 reads CASSNGTGDSSGYGYTF. As DNA, the CDR3 is TGTGCCAGCAGCAACGGGACAGGAGATTCCTCGGGGTATGGCTACACCTTC. Full variable domain (rest looked up from reference TRBV13 and TRBJ1-2): AAGVIQSPRHLIKEKRETATLKCYPIPRHDTVYWYQQGPGQDPQFLISFYEKMQSDKGSIPDRFSAQQFSDYHSELNMSSLELGDSALYFCASSNGTGDSSGYGYTFGSGTRLTVV.

The count of this clone is one. The CDR3 DNA follows: TGTGCCAGCGGATACAGGGCCGTAGGGGAAAAACTGTTTTTT. Amino acid sequence: CASGYRAVGEKLFF. The rearrangement joins TRBV27 to TRBJ1-4, with a possible D match to TRBD1 (6 bases). CDR1 is MNHEY, CDR2 SMNVEV, per germline (reference sequence). This CDR3 has 14 amino acids. V dropped 8 bases and J dropped 8 bases, with 18 bases sitting between them.

A single count supports this clone. The rearrangement uses TRBV14 and TRBJ1-4, with D possibly being TRBD1 (6 bases). V lost 4 bases and J 0 bases, leaving 12 bases between the germline ends. Germline V CDR1 and CDR2: SGHDN, FVKESK. This CDR3 has 16 amino acids. CDR3 protein: CASSRGGTATNEKLFF. CDR3 nucleotides: TGTGCCAGCAGCCGAGGGGGGACCGCAACTAATGAAAAACTGTTTTTT.

The chain is built from TRBV29-1 and TRBJ2-1; D is perhaps TRBD1 (6 bases). This CDR3 has 14 residues. V was shortened by 6 bases and J by 6 bases, with 18 bases between the two germline ends. CDR1 is SQVTM and CDR2 is ANQGSEA in the germline V gene. The CDR3 coding sequence is TGCAGCGTCAGGCCGAACCGGGACACCAATGAGCAGTTCTTC. Residues: CSVRPNRDTNEQFF.

V usage is TRBV24-1 and J usage is TRBJ2-2; D not certain. Germline CDR1 and CDR2: KGHDR and SFDVKD. The CDR3 has 14 amino acids. The V gene lost 4 bases and the J gene lost 4 bases, with 9 bases spanning the gap. CDR3 in amino acids: CATSETDATGELFF. CDR3 in DNA: TGTGCCACCAGTGAAACGGACGCCACCGGGGAGCTGTTTTTT.

This sequence joins TRBV7-2 and TRBJ1-6, with D unresolved. The CDR3 length is 12 residues. The V gene lost 5 bases and the J gene lost 7 bases, with 6 bases spanning the gap. Germline loops: CDR1 SGHTA, CDR2 FQGNSA. The CDR3 here is CASSRTNSPLHF. CDR3 coding DNA: TGTGCCAGCAGCAGGACCAATTCACCCCTCCACTTT.

V usage is TRBV24-1 and J usage is TRBJ2-1, with 7 nucleotides matching TRBD1. The CDR3 totals 15 residues. Per the germline V gene, CDR1 is KGHDR and CDR2 is SFDVKD. Trimming cost V 5 bases and J 4 bases; bases outside gene matches: 7. DNA of the CDR3: TGTGCCACCAGTGGTACAGGGGCCTCGTACAATGAGCAGTTCTTC. Its translation is CATSGTGASYNEQFF.

This rearrangement joins TRBV5-5 to TRBJ2-3; D is uncertain. Trimming left V 0 bases short and J 10 bases short, with 18 bases between. From germline, CDR1 is SGHKS and CDR2 YYEKEE (reference sequence). CDR3 size: 15 residues. The CDR3 DNA sequence: TGTGCCAGCAGCTTGGACGGGTCCCCACTCCTCGCGCAGTATTTT. Translated: CASSLDGSPLLAQYF.

V usage is TRBV7-2 and J usage is TRBJ1-5; a weak D match, TRBD1 (5 bases). The CDR3 extends over 17 amino acids. V gave up 1 base and J gave up 0 bases, with 13 bases separating them. Germline assignment: CDR1 SGHTA and CDR2 FQGNSA. This CDR3 is CASSLVGGGNSNQPQHF. The CDR3 DNA is TGTGCCAGCAGCTTAGTAGGCGGGGGGAATAGCAATCAGCCCCAGCATTTT. The complete variable domain, with remaining parts taken from reference TRBV7-2 and TRBJ1-5, reads GAGVSQSPSNKVTEKGKDVELRCDPISGHTALYWYRQSLGQGLEFLIYFQGNSAPDKSGLPSDRFSAERTGGSVSTLTIQRTQQEDSAVYLCASSLVGGGNSNQPQHFGDGTRLSIL.

The chain couples TRBV28 to TRBJ1-5, with D tentatively TRBD1 (5 bases). Germline-derived CDR1 and CDR2 are MDHEN and SYDVKM. V was trimmed by 6 bases and J by 3 bases, leaving 15 bases between them. This CDR3 is built from 15 residues. The CDR3 reads CASSIKGRVNQPQHF. The CDR3 DNA follows: TGTGCCAGCAGCATTAAGGGACGGGTCAATCAGCCCCAGCATTTT.

In nucleotides, the CDR3 is TGTGCCAGCAGCCGAGTTTTACAGGGAGACACCGGGGAGCTGTTTTTT. As protein: CASSRVLQGDTGELFF. V is TRBV6-4 and J is TRBJ2-2, with TRBD1 as a possible D gene (6 bases). Germline V gene sequence: CDR1 MRHNA, CDR2 SNTAGT. This CDR3 is built from 16 residues. The V end lost 6 bases, the J end lost 3 bases, and 17 bases lay between the germline ends.

This chain connects TRBV5-1 to TRBJ2-2; D not resolved. The germline V and J ends were trimmed by 1 base and 3 bases, with 16 bases remaining between them. CDR3 size: 17 residues. CDR1 and CDR2 from the germline V gene are SGHRS and YFSETQ. For the CDR3, the DNA is TGCGCCAGCAGCTTGTCCGTGTCGGGCGGAGACACCGGGGAGCTGTTTTTT. This gives the protein CASSLSVSGGDTGELFF.

The chain recombines TRBV5-5 with TRBJ2-7, with a weak D call TRBD2 (5 bases). This CDR3 region has 16 residues. V was pared by 4 bases and J by 0 bases, with 17 bases between. CDR1 is SGHKS and CDR2 is YYEKEE in the germline V gene (reference sequence). The CDR3 DNA reads as TGTGCCAGCAGCCCCCTGGGCCAGCGGAGCTCCTACGAGCAGTACTTC. This sequence encodes CASSPLGQRSSYEQYF.

The chain is built from TRBV10-3 and TRBJ2-5, with D possibly TRBD2 on 5 matching bases. V lost 3 bases and J 0 bases, leaving 14 bases between the germline ends. CDR1 is ENHRY, CDR2 SYGVKD, per germline. The CDR3 sequence is 16 residues long. The CDR3 sequence is CAISESELRDQETQYF. The CDR3 DNA sequence: TGTGCCATCAGTGAATCCGAGTTGAGGGACCAAGAGACCCAGTACTTC.